The 3 T cell receptor beta chains reported below all come from one sample, sequenced in a study of T cell responses to AZD1222 COVID-19 vaccine. The data were produced by immunoSEQ multiplex PCR, yet TCRdb's version contains in-frame clones alone and is incomplete. Of some 130,000 clones listed, 88% are singletons. Sequenced here: peripheral blood, sampled on day 0 of AZD1222 vaccination. These receptors came from an adult in good health.

This chain uses TRBV6-6 with TRBJ2-2; D gene unclear. This CDR3 has 14 amino acids. V was shortened by 6 bases and J by 6 bases, with 14 bases between the two germline ends. In germline, CDR1 is MNHNY, CDR2 SVGAGI (reference sequence). The CDR3 is CASRARQGPGELFF. CDR3 DNA sequence: TGTGCCAGCAGAGCTAGGCAAGGGCCCGGGGAGCTGTTTTTT.

This clone came up once. This chain joins TRBV30 and TRBJ1-1; D ambiguous. CDR1 and CDR2 (germline): GTSNPN, SVGIG (reference sequence). V shed 0 bases and J shed 11 bases, with 16 bases lying between them. The CDR3 sequence is 13 residues long. The CDR3 sequence: CAWSVQGGSWAFF. In DNA, the CDR3 is TGTGCCTGGAGTGTACAAGGAGGGAGCTGGGCTTTCTTT.

The V and J genes are TRBV5-6 and TRBJ1-1; D perhaps matches TRBD1 (6 bases). CDR1 is SGHDT, CDR2 YYEEEE, per germline. V was shortened by 3 bases and J by 4 bases, with 19 bases between the two germline ends. This CDR3 has 16 residues. Written as DNA, the CDR3 is TGTGCCAGCAGCTGGAGAGGGGGATGGCGGTTCACTGAAGCTTTCTTT. Its protein is CASSWRGGWRFTEAFF.